Detailed here is one T cell receptor beta chain. CDR1 MNHNS and CDR2 SASEGT come from the germline V gene. V was cut by 2 bases and J by 6 bases, with 14 bases left in between. This CDR3 is 14 amino acids long. TCRdb's copy holds only in-frame clones and misses some; the assay was immunoSEQ multiplex PCR. The sample lists roughly 2.2 million clones; approximately 95% were seen once. The sample is drawn from a study of shared clonotypes between healthy human individuals. Investigators divided CD4+ cells into CD45RA+ naive and CD45RA-negative memory subsets. The genes are TRBV6-1 and TRBJ2-7, with D unclear. Sequencing was done on a sample of naive CD4+ T cells from PBMCs. Subset given: CD45RA+ positively selected. The receptor was derived from a man aged 18 to 30 in good health. Some clones in this sample may be carry-over from other donors' samples. The CDR3 region is CASSELDVWGEQYF. In nucleotides, the CDR3 is TGTGCCAGCAGTGAATTGGACGTTTGGGGCGAGCAGTACTTC.